This TCR beta chain was identified during a study of blood T cell repertoires in COVID-19. Overall study context: Whether acute or convalescent, the COVID-19 samples came from the United States, Italy and Spain. PBMCs, B-cell-depleted T cells, or T cells were the source of the cDNA or gDNA that made up the material.

In germline, CDR1 is MNHNY, CDR2 SVGAGI (reference sequence). CDR3 length: 12 residues. V lost 0 bases and J lost 8, with 4 bases in between. The assay was immunoSEQ multiplex PCR, and TCRdb's table has in-frame clones only and misses some. The table includes about 71,000 clones, 86% detected once. Sequenced: peripheral blood. The chain joins TRBV6-6 to TRBJ2-2; no definite D call. This clonotype was sampled from a man younger than 40 with acute or convalescent COVID-19. CDR3 sequence: CASSYSEGELFF. The CDR3 bases are TGTGCCAGCAGTTACTCGGAGGGGGAGCTGTTTTTT.